Shown below are 7 T cell receptor beta chains from a single sample sequenced in a study of neurological immune-mediated disorders. TCRdb fed the 5' RACE reads into MiXCR, producing one record per CDR3 protein. In the table there are around 47,000 distinct CDR3 sequences, about 13% of which are singletons. The material sequenced was PBMCs. These receptors were obtained from a female donor in good health.

This clonotype was seen repeatedly, ten times or more. The chain is built from TRBV6-5 and TRBJ1-2; 7 bases are a match to TRBD1. Germline CDR1 MNHEY, CDR2 SVGAGI. Losses at the gene ends were 5 bases for V and 4 bases for J; bases not matched to a gene: 4. The CDR3 consists of 13 residues. The CDR3 bases are TGTGCCAGCAGTAAAAACAGGGGCTATGGCTACACCTTC. The encoded protein is CASSKNRGYGYTF.

V and J are TRBV12-3 or TRBV12-4 and TRBJ2-5, with 9 bases that match TRBD2. J gave up 7 bases and V 10 bases, and 13 bases lay outside the gene matches. The CDR3 spans 14 residues. CDR3 residues: CANAASGKGGTQYF. CDR3 coding DNA: TGTGCCAACGCCGCTAGCGGGAAGGGTGGGACCCAGTACTTC.

The CDR3 DNA reads TGTGCCAGCAGCCGAGGACAGGGAAAAGCTTACGAGCAGTACTTC. Translation: CASSRGQGKAYEQYF. The rearrangement uses TRBV14 and TRBJ2-7; 8 positions match TRBD1. This CDR3 has 15 residues. Germline V gives CDR1 SGHDN, CDR2 FVKESK. The V and J ends lost 4 bases and 4 bases, in that order; junction bases with no gene match: 9.

The sample holds many counts of this clonotype. V gene TRBV5-1 combines with J gene TRBJ2-1, with D unclear. The germline CDR1 and CDR2 sequences are SGHRS and YFSETQ. There are 13 residues in the CDR3. V was cut by 3 bases and J by 6 bases, with 10 bases left in between. The CDR3 DNA sequence: TGCGCCAGCAGCTCCCCAACTCCCAATGAGCAGTTCTTC. Translating it yields CASSSPTPNEQFF.

This clonotype has ten or more counts. The genes are TRBV2 and TRBJ2-5, with D hard to call. The germline gives CDR1 SNHLY, CDR2 FYNNEI. The V gene lost 5 bases and the J gene lost 5 bases, with 6 bases spanning the gap. This CDR3 contains 11 residues. The CDR3: CASSYSETQYF. The DNA for the CDR3 is TGTGCCAGCAGTTACTCGGAGACCCAGTACTTC.

This clonotype was counted many times. V gene TRBV5-1 combines with J gene TRBJ2-5; possibly TRBD2 for D (5 bases). V lost 3 bases, J lost 5 bases, and 17 bases lay in between. CDR1 SGHRS and CDR2 YFSETQ come from the germline V gene. The CDR3 extends over 15 amino acids. The chain's CDR3 is CASSWTSLGGETQYF. CDR3 nucleotide sequence: TGCGCCAGCAGCTGGACGTCACTAGGCGGTGAGACCCAGTACTTC.

This clonotype was observed at least ten times. V is TRBV19 and J is TRBJ1-1, with D possibly being TRBD1 (5 bases). The ends were cut back, 6 bases at V and 5 bases at J, with 13 bases in the middle. Germline lookup yields CDR1 LNHDA and CDR2 SQIVND (reference sequence). The CDR3 is made up of 13 amino acids. This CDR3 is CASRGLRRTEAFF. For the CDR3, the DNA is TGTGCCAGTAGGGGACTTAGAAGGACTGAAGCTTTCTTT.